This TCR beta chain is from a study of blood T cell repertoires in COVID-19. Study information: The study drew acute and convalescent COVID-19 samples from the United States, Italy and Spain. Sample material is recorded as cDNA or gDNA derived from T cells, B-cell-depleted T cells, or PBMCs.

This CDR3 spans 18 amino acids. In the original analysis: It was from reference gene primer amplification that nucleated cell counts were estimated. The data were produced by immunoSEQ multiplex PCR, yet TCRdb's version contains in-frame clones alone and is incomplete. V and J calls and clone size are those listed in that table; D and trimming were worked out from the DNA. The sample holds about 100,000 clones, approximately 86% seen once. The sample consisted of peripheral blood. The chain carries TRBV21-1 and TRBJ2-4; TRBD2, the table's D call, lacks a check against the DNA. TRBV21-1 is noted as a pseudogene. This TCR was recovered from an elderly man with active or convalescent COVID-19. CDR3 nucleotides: TGTGCCAGCAGCAAACCCGATGGAGGGAGCGGCACCAAAAACATTCAGTACTTC. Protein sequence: CASSKPDGGSGTKNIQYF.